This entry is about one TCR beta chain. The antigen is unknown. Trimming stripped 4 bases from V and 5 bases from J, with 11 bases between. This CDR3 is 14 amino acids long. These data belong to a study of T cell repertoires in cytomegalovirus infection. Looking at the study overall: Carrying CMV and the relevant HLA type showed in public TCR beta signatures. Study conclusions and caveats: The response measured ex vivo was dominated by TCR beta clonotypes (HLA-C-restricted and CMV-specific). Totalled public TCR beta family frequency picked out people who carried CMV plus the relevant HLA.

TCRdb ran MiXCR on the reads and lists one entry per CDR3 protein. The sample has 750,000 to 950,000 distinct CDR3 sequences, almost 30% seen once; the top ten hold less than 15%. The TCR was taken from a human donor in good health (CMV status not recorded). Some clones in this sample may be carry-over from other donors' samples. Material: cultured CD8+ T cells from PBMCs, obtained from culture after CMV antigen stimulation. The chain combines TRBV12-3 or TRBV12-4 with TRBJ2-2, with D tentatively TRBD2 (6 bases). The CDR3 region has the DNA TGTGCCAGCAGTTCTACCGGGACTACCGGGGAGCTGTTTTTT. It encodes CASSSTGTTGELFF.